This is a list of T cell receptor beta chains from one sample in a study of cytomegalovirus exposure and HLA in healthy donors. The assay was immunoSEQ multiplex PCR, and TCRdb's table has in-frame clones only and misses some. The data contain about 130,000 clones, around 77% of them singletons. Sequenced: PBMCs. The receptor set was obtained from a man younger than 45 in good health. Both conserved end residues are part of each CDR3. A D gene is named only where the DNA matches it firmly.

V	J	D	CDR3
TRBV11-2	TRBJ1-1	-	CASSWTDQNTEAFF
TRBV19	TRBJ2-1	TRBD1	CASSRRGRRDEQFF
TRBV7-2	TRBJ1-1	-	CASSLAYRVDTEAFF
TRBV6-5	TRBJ1-3	-	CASGQTGNTIYF
TRBV6-5	TRBJ1-2	TRBD1	CASSYGVDRVAGYTF
TRBV27	TRBJ1-5	TRBD1	CASSLSRTGNQPQHF
TRBV28	TRBJ1-5	-	CASKVGAYSNQPQHF
TRBV27	TRBJ1-5	-	CASSHGTGPQHF
TRBV28	TRBJ1-2	-	CASHTGGRGYTF
TRBV11-2	TRBJ2-1	-	CASSLELARSVEDEQFF
TRBV5-1	TRBJ2-5	-	CASSSQGVVQETQYF
TRBV6-6	TRBJ1-2	-	CASSYSIQGNGYTF
TRBV19	TRBJ2-7	-	CASSRDTSYEQYF